This TCR beta chain was found in a study of blood T cell repertoires in COVID-19. Per the germline V gene, CDR1 is KGHSH and CDR2 is LQKENI. This CDR3 contains 14 residues. The V and J ends lost 5 bases and 3 bases, in that order; junction bases with no gene match: 4. The data were produced by immunoSEQ multiplex PCR, yet TCRdb's version contains in-frame clones alone and is incomplete. The table lists 350,000 or so clones, 70% to 90% of them singletons. The material sequenced was PBMCs or T cells enriched from blood (not recorded which). This rearrangement joins TRBV18 to TRBJ1-5, with 7 bases identical to TRBD1. This clonotype was obtained from a middle-aged woman with acute COVID-19. The CDR3 nucleotides read TGTGCCAGCTCAACGGGACAGCCCAATCAGCCCCAGCATTTT. Amino acid sequence: CASSTGQPNQPQHF.